The 17 T cell receptor beta chains given below trace back to one sample, sequenced in a study of T cell changes during pregnancy in multiple sclerosis. Profiling relied on immunoSEQ multiplex PCR, and the TCRdb table lists in-frame clones only, not all of them. The sample gives about 77,000 clones, around 93% of which show up once; approximately 2.4% is in the top ten. This material consisted of peripheral blood, taken after pregnancy. Every receptor here comes from a female donor in good health, enrolled as a control in a pregnancy study.

This chain connects TRBV27 to TRBJ2-3; possible D gene TRBD2, 5 bases. CDR3 length: 13 residues. Trimming stripped 6 bases from V and 6 bases from J, with 13 bases between. Germline V gene data show CDR1 as MNHEY and CDR2 as SMNVEV (reference sequence). The CDR3, as DNA: TGTGCCAGCAGCTGGGCTAGCATCGATACGCAGTATTTT. Amino acid sequence: CASSWASIDTQYF.

The rearrangement links TRBV7-2 to TRBJ1-5; D unresolved. V was clipped by 1 base and J by 7 bases, with 17 bases between them. The CDR3 covers 16 residues. Germline lookup yields CDR1 SGHTA and CDR2 FQGNSA. CDR3 sequence (DNA): TGTGCCAGCAGCTTAGGCGTGGGGAGGGTTTCACAGCCCCAGCATTTT. Translating it yields CASSLGVGRVSQPQHF.

The gene calls are TRBV19 and TRBJ2-7, with 8 nucleotides matching TRBD2. CDR3 length: 15 amino acids. The V and J ends lost 7 bases and 3 bases, in that order; junction bases with no gene match: 11. Germline-derived CDR1 and CDR2 are LNHDA and SQIVND (reference sequence). The CDR3 coding sequence is TGTGCCAGTACCAAAAGCGGGAGAGGGTTCTACGAGCAGTACTTC. Protein product: CASTKSGRGFYEQYF.

The genes are TRBV30 and TRBJ2-1; 10 nucleotides match TRBD2. The CDR3 is 15 residues long. Unmatched junction bases numbered 8, after V lost 2 bases and J lost 7 bases. The V gene's germline CDR1 is GTSNPN and CDR2 SVGIG (reference sequence). The CDR3 sequence is CAWSLLAGVWNEQFF. CDR3 in DNA: TGTGCCTGGAGTCTTCTAGCGGGAGTGTGGAATGAGCAGTTCTTC.

As regards this clone: The same CDR3 arises from other DNA sequences in this sample as well. The gene calls are TRBV28 and TRBJ2-3; D possibly corresponds to TRBD2 (6 bases). V gave up 6 bases and J gave up 0 bases, with 13 bases separating them. Germline CDR1 is MDHEN and CDR2 is SYDVKM. The CDR3 totals 15 residues. The CDR3 DNA reads as TGTGCCAGCAGACGGGACTCCGCTAGCACAGATACGCAGTATTTT. This gives the protein CASRRDSASTDTQYF.

This clone was picked up one time. This rearrangement joins TRBV7-2 to TRBJ2-2, with D tentatively TRBD2 (6 bases). This CDR3 contains 20 residues. Germline assignment: CDR1 SGHTA and CDR2 FQGNSA. The V gene lost 0 bases and the J gene lost 7 bases, with 27 bases spanning the gap. The CDR3 DNA reads as TGTGCCAGCAGCTTAGCGTGGTACGGGGCCCTTCGCGGGGAAAACGGGGAGCTGTTTTTT. Amino acids: CASSLAWYGALRGENGELFF. Variable domain in full (rest from reference TRBV7-2 and TRBJ2-2): GAGVSQSPSNKVTEKGKDVELRCDPISGHTALYWYRQSLGQGLEFLIYFQGNSAPDKSGLPSDRFSAERTGGSVSTLTIQRTQQEDSAVYLCASSLAWYGALRGENGELFFGEGSRLTVL.

This chain connects TRBV28 to TRBJ2-3; possible D gene TRBD1, 7 bases. The V end lost 6 bases, the J end lost 5 bases, and 12 bases lay between the germline ends. This CDR3 contains 13 residues. Germline lookup yields CDR1 MDHEN and CDR2 SYDVKM. As DNA, the CDR3 is TGTGCCAGCAGCTGGCAGGGGGGAGATACGCAGTATTTT. Translated, it gives CASSWQGGDTQYF.

This clone was detected only once. This chain's CDR3 is CASRGTSKRGNTIYF. The CDR3 nucleotides read TGTGCCAGCAGGGGGACATCCAAACGGGGAAACACCATATATTTT. The V and J genes are TRBV6-5 and TRBJ1-3; tentative D call: TRBD1 (6 bases). V was shortened by 6 bases and J by 4 bases, with 16 bases between the two germline ends. The CDR3 is made up of 15 amino acids. In germline, CDR1 is MNHEY, CDR2 SVGAGI.

This rearrangement joins TRBV9 to TRBJ2-2, with 10 positions matching TRBD2. The germline V gene encodes CDR1 SGDLS and CDR2 YYNGEE. The V and J ends lost 1 base and 7 bases, in that order; junction bases with no gene match: 10. This CDR3 has 17 residues. The CDR3 DNA follows: TGTGCCAGCAGCGTAAATCCTAGCGGGAGAGGGGACGGGGAGCTGTTTTTT. Its translation is CASSVNPSGRGDGELFF.

The gene calls are TRBV7-2 and TRBJ1-5; D remains ambiguous. This CDR3 contains 14 residues. V was shortened by 5 bases and J by 7 bases, with 15 bases between the two germline ends. In germline, CDR1 is SGHTA, CDR2 FQGNSA. This CDR3 reads CASSPALGRQPQHF. The CDR3 region has the DNA TGTGCCAGCAGCCCCGCCCTGGGGAGACAGCCCCAGCATTTT.

The chain combines TRBV14 with TRBJ2-5, with 9 positions matching TRBD1. CDR1 and CDR2 from the germline V gene are SGHDN and FVKESK. The CDR3 covers 16 residues. Germline trimming cut 0 bases from V and 4 bases from J; bases unmatched to any gene: 6. In nucleotides, the CDR3 is TGTGCCAGCAGCCAAGATAGGACAGGGGTCCGAGAGACCCAGTACTTC. Its protein product is CASSQDRTGVRETQYF.

This sequence joins TRBV6-4 and TRBJ2-1; possibly TRBD2 for D (7 bases). Trimming removed 2 bases at V and 9 bases at J, with 17 bases between. The CDR3 sequence is 15 residues long. Germline V gene data show CDR1 as MRHNA and CDR2 as SNTAGT. CDR3 sequence (DNA): TGTGCCAGCAGTGACCGGGGGGCGGGTAAGGTTGAGCAGTTCTTC. Its protein product is CASSDRGAGKVEQFF.

The chain has TRBV6-5 and TRBJ1-1; the D is unclear. This CDR3 region has 13 residues. Trimming left V 4 bases short and J 0 bases short, with 6 bases between. From germline, CDR1 is MNHEY and CDR2 SVGAGI. This CDR3 reads CASSFTVNTEAFF. The CDR3 nucleotides are TGTGCCAGCAGTTTCACTGTGAACACTGAAGCTTTCTTT.

This clone was detected only once. The chain is built from TRBV10-3 and TRBJ2-1; 15 bases align to TRBD2. This CDR3 spans 18 amino acids. From germline, CDR1 is ENHRY and CDR2 SYGVKD. Trimming cost V 4 bases and J 9 bases; bases outside gene matches: 13. In DNA, the CDR3 is TGTGCCATCAGTGGGACTAGCGGGGGGGTTTGGGCGGTTCGTGAGCAGTTCTTC. Translation gives CAISGTSGGVWAVREQFF.

V gene TRBV9 combines with J gene TRBJ2-2; tentatively, D is TRBD2 (6 bases). This CDR3 contains 14 residues. Germline V CDR1 and CDR2: SGDLS, YYNGEE. Trimming pared 0 bases from V and 6 bases from J, leaving 9 bases between. CDR3 protein: CASSVDRGAGELFF. The CDR3 region has the DNA TGTGCCAGCAGCGTAGATCGCGGGGCCGGGGAGCTGTTTTTT.

This chain connects TRBV7-3 to TRBJ1-6; D call uncertain. CDR3 length: 14 residues. The V gene lost 4 bases and the J gene lost 7 bases, with 11 bases spanning the gap. The germline CDR1 and CDR2 sequences are SGHTA and FQGTGA. The CDR3 sequence: CASSSGSGNSPLHF. The CDR3 DNA sequence: TGTGCCAGCAGCTCCGGGAGTGGAAATTCACCCCTCCACTTT. Filled out from reference TRBV7-3 and TRBJ1-6, the complete variable domain reads GAGVSQTPSNKVTEKGKYVELRCDPISGHTALYWYRQSLGQGPEFLIYFQGTGAADDSGLPNDRFFAVRPEGSVSTLKIQRTERGDSAVYLCASSSGSGNSPLHFGNGTRLTVT.

The chain is built from TRBV18 and TRBJ2-7; a weak D match, TRBD1 (5 bases). There are 12 residues in the CDR3. Germline assignment: CDR1 KGHSH and CDR2 LQKENI. Trimming took off 5 bases at V and 7 bases at J, with 12 bases between the two ends. The CDR3, as DNA: TGTGCCAGCTCAAACCAGGGTAGTGAGCAGTACTTC. It yields the protein CASSNQGSEQYF.